This T cell receptor (beta chain) was found in a study of shared clonotypes between healthy human individuals. The germline gives CDR1 SGHRS, CDR2 YFSETQ. Deletions cut 0 bases from V and 3 bases from J, with 6 bases between. The CDR3 loop spans 13 amino acids. Concerning this clone itself: What it recognizes is unknown.

Each donor was a Caucasian adult residing in Nashville, Tennessee. Whole-study results and caveats: Large depth notwithstanding, sorted-subset sequencing proved incomplete by rarefaction.

The deep-level immunoSEQ assay was used. Profiling relied on immunoSEQ multiplex PCR, and the TCRdb table lists in-frame clones only, not all of them. The sample shows around 2,000,000 clones, about 95% of them seen only once. The gene calls are TRBV5-1 and TRBJ1-2; D remains ambiguous. This TCR was sampled from a young man in good health. The source material was naive CD4+ T cells sorted from blood. Noted subset: CD45RA+ positively selected. The CDR3 region is CASSLEQYYGYTF. The CDR3 DNA reads TGCGCCAGCAGCTTGGAACAGTACTATGGCTACACCTTC.